The 25 T cell receptor beta chains below come from one sample, sequenced in a study of cytomegalovirus exposure and HLA in healthy donors. Primers: 60 Vbeta forward and 13 Jbeta reverse. Using immunoSEQ multiplex PCR, the repertoire was profiled, and TCRdb retains in-frame clones only, with some absent. Of 130,000 to 150,000 clones in the sample, over 75% were seen once. Sequences were obtained from PBMCs. Source of these receptors: a male donor in good health and CMV-seronegative.

V and J are TRBV5-1 and TRBJ2-5, with 9 bases identical to TRBD1. This CDR3 is 14 amino acids long. Trimming removed 4 bases from V and 5 bases from J; junction bases left unmatched: 6. Germline values: CDR1 SGHRS, CDR2 YFSETQ. CDR3 residues: CASSPGTGMETQYF. The CDR3 DNA reads TGCGCCAGCAGCCCCGGGACAGGGATGGAGACCCAGTACTTC. Together with reference TRBV5-1 and TRBJ2-5, the CDR3 gives the full variable domain: KAGVTQTPRYLIKTRGQQVTLSCSPISGHRSVSWYQQTPGQGLQFLFEYFSETQRNKGNFPGRFSGRQFSNSRSEMNVSTLELGDSALYLCASSPGTGMETQYFGPGTRLLVL.

The V call is TRBV29-1, the J call TRBJ1-1; 9 bases are shared with TRBD1. Trimming took 6 bases from V and 6 from J; bases not matched to a gene: 2. Germline CDR1 and CDR2: SQVTM and ANQGSEA. The CDR3 consists of 11 residues. In nucleotides, the CDR3 is TGCAGCGTGGGGACAGGGTCTGAAGCTTTCTTT. Translated: CSVGTGSEAFF.

The genes are TRBV4-2 and TRBJ2-5, with D maybe TRBD2 (9 bases). Germline-derived CDR1 and CDR2 are LGHNA and YNFKEQ. V dropped 4 bases and J dropped 4 bases, with 25 bases sitting between them. The CDR3 is made up of 18 amino acids. This CDR3 reads CASSPTRGLAGMAETQYF. In DNA, the CDR3 is TGTGCCAGCAGCCCCACCAGGGGGCTAGCGGGAATGGCAGAGACCCAGTACTTC.

This chain uses TRBV5-6 with TRBJ1-4, with D unclear. Per germline, CDR1 SGHDT and CDR2 YYEEEE. The CDR3 covers 14 residues. V lost 1 base, J lost 6 bases, and 10 bases lay in between. Here the CDR3 reads CASSLMAAYEKLFF. In nucleotides, the CDR3 is TGTGCCAGCAGCTTGATGGCGGCCTATGAAAAACTGTTTTTT. Full variable domain (rest looked up from reference TRBV5-6 and TRBJ1-4): DAGVTQSPTHLIKTRGQQVTLRCSPKSGHDTVSWYQQALGQGPQFIFQYYEEEERQRGNFPDRFSGHQFPNYSSELNVNALLLGDSALYLCASSLMAAYEKLFFGSGTQLSVL.

This rearrangement joins TRBV7-8 to TRBJ2-3; a weak D match, TRBD2 (7 bases). The germline CDR1 and CDR2 sequences are SGHVS and FQNEAQ. This CDR3 comprises 16 residues. V lost 5 bases and J lost 2, with 17 bases in between. The CDR3 region has the DNA TGTGCCAGCAGCCCCCGTGCGGGGGCTAACACAGATACGCAGTATTTT. Amino acids: CASSPRAGANTDTQYF.

V gene TRBV5-1 combines with J gene TRBJ2-6; 8 positions agree with TRBD1. Unmatched junction bases numbered 8, after V lost 4 bases and J lost 2 bases. This CDR3 is built from 17 residues. Germline CDR1 is SGHRS and CDR2 is YFSETQ. The CDR3, as DNA: TGCGCCAGCAGCCCAGGGGGCTTGGGTGCTGGGGCCAACGTCCTGACTTTC. Its protein is CASSPGGLGAGANVLTF.

This clone showed up just a few times. The junction shows a germline mismatch at one end, possibly a read error. The rearrangement joins TRBV6-1 to TRBJ1-2, with D perhaps matching TRBD1 (6 bases). The CDR3 consists of 14 residues. Germline V gene data show CDR1 as MNHNS and CDR2 as SASEGT. The CDR3 sequence: CASSQGDFNDGYTF. The CDR3 nucleotides are TGTGCCAGTTCACAGGGTGACTTTAACGATGGCTACACCTTC.

This clone has a handful of counts. This sequence joins TRBV6-5 and TRBJ2-3; 7 bases agree with TRBD1. The V and J ends lost 0 bases and 4 bases, in that order; junction bases with no gene match: 4. This CDR3 is 15 amino acids long. Germline loops: CDR1 MNHEY, CDR2 SVGAGI. CDR3 in amino acids: CASSYSSGGSDTQYF. The CDR3 region has the DNA TGTGCCAGCAGTTACTCGTCAGGGGGATCAGATACGCAGTATTTT.

This chain connects TRBV5-1 to TRBJ1-1; tentatively, D is TRBD1 (5 bases). CDR1 is SGHRS and CDR2 is YFSETQ in the germline V gene. Deletions cut 4 bases from V and 4 bases from J, with 20 bases between. The CDR3 has 16 amino acids. The chain's CDR3 is CASSAGISLGGTEAFF. CDR3 in DNA: TGCGCCAGCAGCGCCGGGATCTCCTTGGGGGGCACTGAAGCTTTCTTT.

The gene calls are TRBV5-1 and TRBJ2-7; 12 bases align to TRBD1. The V and J ends lost 2 bases and 2 bases, in that order; junction bases with no gene match: 5. CDR1 is SGHRS, CDR2 YFSETQ, per germline. This CDR3 is 16 amino acids long. This CDR3 is CASSFTGTGGPYEQYF. The CDR3 DNA is TGCGCCAGCAGCTTCACCGGGACAGGGGGCCCCTACGAGCAGTACTTC.

A remark on this clone: The same CDR3 also results from other DNA sequences found in this sample. The chain couples TRBV7-6 to TRBJ2-7, with a weak D call TRBD1 (5 bases). The CDR3 consists of 13 residues. CDR1 and CDR2 (germline): SGHVS, FNYEAQ. V was shortened by 5 bases and J by 4 bases, with 12 bases between the two germline ends. CDR3 nucleotide sequence: TGTGCCAGCAGCCCCGGACAATCTTACGAGCAGTACTTC. Translating gives CASSPGQSYEQYF.

V gene TRBV5-1 combines with J gene TRBJ1-1; perhaps TRBD1 as D (5 bases). There are 14 residues in the CDR3. Germline V gene data show CDR1 as SGHRS and CDR2 as YFSETQ. V lost 0 bases and J lost 1, with 7 bases in between. The CDR3 sequence: CASSLGQQNTEAFF. The CDR3 region has the DNA TGCGCCAGCAGCTTGGGACAGCAGAACACTGAAGCTTTCTTT. Complete variable domain (other parts from reference TRBV5-1 and TRBJ1-1): KAGVTQTPRYLIKTRGQQVTLSCSPISGHRSVSWYQQTPGQGLQFLFEYFSETQRNKGNFPGRFSGRQFSNSRSEMNVSTLELGDSALYLCASSLGQQNTEAFFGQGTRLTVV.

V gene TRBV5-4 combines with J gene TRBJ2-7; D might be TRBD1 (5 bases). This CDR3 spans 12 amino acids. Germline values: CDR1 SGHNT, CDR2 YYREEE (reference sequence). Trimming shortened V by 0 bases and J by 5 bases, and 6 bases separated the two germline ends. CDR3 bases: TGTGCCAGCAGCTTGGAAGGGGACGAGCAGTACTTC. Residues: CASSLEGDEQYF. The full variable domain, completed using reference TRBV5-4 and TRBJ2-7, is ETGVTQSPTHLIKTRGQQVTLRCSSQSGHNTVSWYQQALGQGPQFIFQYYREEENGRGNFPPRFSGLQFPNYSSELNVNALELDDSALYLCASSLEGDEQYFGPGTRLTVT.

CDR3 residues: CASSPGQGSRREAFF. CDR3 sequence (DNA): TGTGCCAGCAGCCCCGGACAGGGGTCTAGGCGTGAAGCTTTCTTT. The V gene is TRBV14, the J gene TRBJ1-1; 9 nucleotides agree with TRBD1. Germline CDR1 is SGHDN and CDR2 is FVKESK. This CDR3 comprises 15 residues. V dropped 4 bases and J dropped 7; count of bases not matched to a gene: 10.

The chain employs TRBV5-1 and TRBJ1-1; a possible D gene is TRBD1 (5 bases). Germline-derived CDR1 and CDR2 are SGHRS and YFSETQ. V was trimmed by 4 bases and J by 11 bases, leaving 15 bases between them. The CDR3 is 12 amino acids. The CDR3 sequence is CASSHGAGRAFF. DNA of the CDR3: TGCGCCAGCAGCCATGGGGCCGGGCGGGCTTTCTTT. The whole variable domain, remainder taken from reference TRBV5-1 and TRBJ1-1, is KAGVTQTPRYLIKTRGQQVTLSCSPISGHRSVSWYQQTPGQGLQFLFEYFSETQRNKGNFPGRFSGRQFSNSRSEMNVSTLELGDSALYLCASSHGAGRAFFGQGTRLTVV.

The CDR3 here is CASSHPVGREGPDTQYF. CDR3 DNA sequence: TGTGCCAGCAGCCACCCCGTGGGGCGGGAGGGCCCAGATACGCAGTATTTT. V usage is TRBV9 and J usage is TRBJ2-3; 9 nucleotides agree with TRBD2. V lost 4 bases, J lost 4 bases, and 13 bases stayed unmatched. Germline CDR1 is SGDLS and CDR2 is YYNGEE. CDR3 length: 17 amino acids.

The chain links TRBV6-6 to TRBJ1-4; TRBD1 matches 9 bases. The ends lost 6 bases at V and 7 bases at J; junction bases unmatched: 9. This CDR3 has 15 amino acids. From germline, CDR1 is MNHNY and CDR2 SVGAGI (reference sequence). DNA of the CDR3: TGTGCCAGCAGCAACGGACAGGGGCACGGTGAAAAACTGTTTTTT. Protein sequence: CASSNGQGHGEKLFF.

The chain joins TRBV6-5 to TRBJ1-1; TRBD1 agrees at 10 bases. This CDR3 has 15 amino acids. Germline-derived CDR1 and CDR2 are MNHEY and SVGAGI. Trimming at V came to 2 bases and at J to 7 bases, leaving 7 bases not matched to a gene. CDR3 nucleotides: TGTGCCAGCAGTTACCGGCGGACAGGGGGGGTTGAAGCTTTCTTT. Residues: CASSYRRTGGVEAFF.

The V gene is TRBV7-9, the J gene TRBJ1-2; D perhaps matches TRBD1 (5 bases). This CDR3 is 12 amino acids long. Trimming removed 3 bases at V and 7 bases at J, with 9 bases between. CDR1 is SEHNR, CDR2 FQNEAQ, per germline (reference sequence). CDR3 region: CASSFSGFGYTF. CDR3 nucleotides: TGTGCCAGCAGCTTCTCAGGGTTTGGCTACACCTTC.

CDR3 coding DNA: TGTGCCAGCAGTTACCATCGCGGGGCCGGGGAGACCCAGTACTTC. It codes for CASSYHRGAGETQYF. The chain carries TRBV6-5 and TRBJ2-5; TRBD2 is a possible D gene (6 bases). The CDR3 extends over 15 amino acids. Germline V gene lookup returns CDR1 MNHEY and CDR2 SVGAGI. V lost 2 bases and J lost 5, with 15 bases in between.

The chain is built from TRBV4-1 and TRBJ1-6; 8 bases map to TRBD1. CDR1 MGHRA and CDR2 YSYEKL come from the germline V gene. CDR3 length: 16 amino acids. V was pared by 2 bases and J by 7 bases, with 7 bases of the junction left unmatched. CDR3 in amino acids: CASSQTRQGWNSPLHF. CDR3 nucleotide sequence: TGCGCCAGCAGCCAAACCCGACAGGGGTGGAATTCACCCCTCCACTTT.

This clone was counted once. The rearrangement joins TRBV7-9 to TRBJ1-1; D uncertain. The germline CDR1 and CDR2 sequences are SEHNR and FQNEAQ (reference sequence). The CDR3 runs to 15 residues. V gave up 0 bases and J gave up 0 bases, with 8 bases separating them. CDR3 protein: CASSLAGGMNTEAFF. The CDR3 DNA reads as TGTGCCAGCAGCTTAGCAGGCGGGATGAACACTGAAGCTTTCTTT. Full variable domain (outside the CDR3, taken from reference TRBV7-9 and TRBJ1-1): DTGVSQNPRHKITKRGQNVTFRCDPISEHNRLYWYRQTLGQGPEFLTYFQNEAQLEKSRLLSDRFSAERPKGSFSTLEIQRTEQGDSAMYLCASSLAGGMNTEAFFGQGTRLTVV.

The J gene is TRBJ2-5, the V gene TRBV6-5, with TRBD2 identical over 9 bases. V lost 4 bases to trimming and J lost 3 bases; unmatched junction nucleotides: 3. The CDR3 totals 14 residues. CDR1 and CDR2 (germline): MNHEY, SVGAGI. Here the CDR3 reads CASSSVAGEETQYF. CDR3 bases: TGTGCCAGCAGTTCCGTAGCGGGGGAAGAGACCCAGTACTTC.

The genes are TRBV18 and TRBJ2-4; 7 nucleotides line up with TRBD2. This CDR3 is 15 amino acids long. With V trimmed by 6 bases and J by 3 bases, 8 bases remained unmatched. The germline V gene has CDR1 KGHSH and CDR2 LQKENI. The CDR3 here is CASSPLREGKNIQYF. For the CDR3, the DNA is TGTGCCAGCTCGCCCCTCAGGGAGGGCAAAAACATTCAGTACTTC. The full variable domain, in which reference TRBV18 and TRBJ2-4 provide the parts outside the CDR3, is NAGVMQNPRHLVRRRGQEARLRCSPMKGHSHVYWYRQLPEEGLKFMVYLQKENIIDESGMPKERFSAEFPKEGPSILRIQQVVRGDSAAYFCASSPLREGKNIQYFGAGTRLSVL.

There are a few counts of this clone. The chain is built from TRBV19 and TRBJ1-2; possibly TRBD1 for D (5 bases). Germline assignment: CDR1 LNHDA and CDR2 SQIVND (reference sequence). Between the trimmed V and J ends, which lost 1 base and 1 base, there was a span of 16 bases. The CDR3 is 17 amino acids. The CDR3 nucleotides read TGTGCCAGTAGTATAGTACGACAGCTCCAGAATAACTATGGCTACACCTTC. Amino acids: CASSIVRQLQNNYGYTF.